Listed below are T cell receptor beta chains from one sample, sequenced in a study of cytomegalovirus exposure and HLA in healthy donors. Clones were sequenced by immunoSEQ multiplex PCR, and TCRdb holds only the in-frame ones, with some missing. The sample lists about 360,000 clones; 86% were seen once. The specimen sequenced was PBMCs. The receptors come from a woman aged 18-35 years in good health and CMV-seronegative. Both conserved end residues are part of each CDR3. D genes are given only for firm matches. Clone size, where shown, is once, few, many, or a class for clones that have expanded.

J | V | D | size | CDR3 | DNA
TRBJ2-1 | TRBV5-5 | TRBD1 | - | CASSLSQTGSNEQFF | TGTGCCAGCAGCTTGTCCCAGACAGGGAGCAATGAGCAGTTCTTC
TRBJ2-2 | TRBV5-1 | TRBD1 | - | CASSLAGQGTGELFF | TGCGCCAGCAGCTTGGCGGGACAGGGGACCGGGGAGCTGTTTTTT
TRBJ2-1 | TRBV27 | TRBD2 | - | CASSPLAGGRGEQFF | TGTGCCAGCAGTCCACTAGCGGGGGGGCGGGGTGAGCAGTTCTTC
TRBJ1-5 | TRBV6-6 | TRBD1 | few | CASSYPGGEVQPQHF | TGTGCCAGCAGTTACCCAGGGGGCGAGGTTCAGCCCCAGCATTTT
TRBJ2-1 | TRBV27 | - | - | CASSSGVRYNEQFF | TGTGCCAGCAGTTCCGGAGTCCGCTACAATGAGCAGTTCTTC
TRBJ2-2 | TRBV29-1 | - | - | CSVEVDSNTGELFF | TGCAGCGTTGAAGTCGACTCGAACACCGGGGAGCTGTTTTTT
TRBJ1-1 | TRBV5-1 | TRBD1 | - | CASSLSGGTEAFF | TGCGCCAGCAGCTTATCAGGGGGCACTGAAGCTTTCTTT
TRBJ2-2 | TRBV11-2 | TRBD2 | few | CASSLTGGNTGELFF | TGTGCCAGCAGCTTAACGGGGGGTAACACCGGGGAGCTGTTTTTT
TRBJ2-7 | TRBV4-1 | - | - | CASSQPRGEQYF | TGCGCCAGCAGCCAACCACGGGGCGAGCAGTACTTC
TRBJ2-7 | TRBV5-1 | - | - | CASSEAGQSYEQYF | TGCGCCAGCAGCGAGGCGGGACAGTCCTACGAGCAGTACTTC
TRBJ2-7 | TRBV11-2 | - | - | CASSLAPTRPLDEQYF | TGTGCCAGCAGCTTAGCTCCAACTAGGCCTCTAGACGAGCAGTACTTC
TRBJ2-7 | TRBV29-1 | - | - | CSVEDSGDYEQYF | TGCAGCGTTGAAGATTCCGGAGACTACGAGCAGTACTTC
TRBJ1-5 | TRBV19 | TRBD1 | - | CASSGGQGYRPQHF | TGTGCCAGTAGTGGGGGACAGGGATACAGGCCCCAGCATTTT
TRBJ1-6 | TRBV5-1 | TRBD1 | - | CASSKETGGSSPLHF | TGCGCCAGCAGCAAAGAAACAGGGGGGAGTTCACCCCTCCACTTT
TRBJ1-2 | TRBV11-3 | - | - | CASSPGHAKGGYTF | TGTGCCAGCAGCCCTGGACACGCCAAAGGCGGCTACACCTTC
TRBJ2-7 | TRBV15 | TRBD1 | - | CATSRTGASYEQYF | TGTGCCACCAGCAGAACAGGGGCCTCATACGAGCAGTACTTC
TRBJ2-2 | TRBV6-5 | - | - | CASRGTVTGELFF | TGTGCCAGCAGAGGCACAGTGACCGGGGAGCTGTTTTTT
TRBJ2-2 | TRBV2 | TRBD1 | - | CASRGDREDTGELFF | TGTGCCAGCAGGGGGGACAGGGAGGACACCGGGGAGCTGTTTTTT
TRBJ2-1 | TRBV7-6 | TRBD2 | - | CASSLGDTVGGGATYNEQFF | TGTGCCAGCAGCTTAGGGGACACGGTGGGCGGGGGGGCCACCTACAATGAGCAGTTCTTC
TRBJ1-5 | TRBV28 | - | - | CASSFPYQPQHF | TGTGCCAGCAGTTTTCCGTATCAGCCCCAGCATTTT
TRBJ2-1 | TRBV6-6 | TRBD2 | few | CASTTGLASSYNEQFF | TGTGCCAGCACCACGGGACTAGCGAGCTCCTACAATGAGCAGTTCTTC
TRBJ1-1 | TRBV6-5 | TRBD1 | - | CASSYTRGRPNTEAFF | TGTGCCAGCAGTTACACCAGGGGGCGCCCGAACACTGAAGCTTTCTTT
TRBJ2-7 | TRBV7-9 | TRBD1 | - | CASSHGTVPYEQYF | TGTGCCAGCAGCCACGGGACAGTTCCCTACGAGCAGTACTTC
TRBJ2-5 | TRBV7-6 | - | - | CASSPSFREETQYF | TGTGCCAGCAGCCCTTCATTCAGGGAAGAGACCCAGTACTTC
TRBJ2-2 | TRBV9 | TRBD2 | - | CASSVSGRDTGELFF | TGTGCCAGCAGCGTTAGCGGGAGGGACACCGGGGAGCTGTTTTTT
TRBJ2-7 | TRBV18 | TRBD1 | - | CASSQAVGTGAYEQYF | TGTGCCAGCTCACAGGCAGTAGGGACAGGGGCATACGAGCAGTACTTC
TRBJ2-1 | TRBV19 | - | - | CASSYFRNNEQFF | TGTGCCAGTAGTTACTTCAGGAACAATGAGCAGTTCTTC
TRBJ2-1 | TRBV25-1 | - | - | CASSAWIRRTNEQFF | TGTGCCAGCAGTGCCTGGATTAGAAGGACTAATGAGCAGTTCTTC
TRBJ2-7 | TRBV5-1 | - | - | CASSLAGGSYEQYF | TGCGCCAGCAGCTTGGCTGGAGGCTCCTACGAGCAGTACTTC
TRBJ2-7 | TRBV5-4 | - | - | CASSLDSTYEQYF | TGTGCCAGCAGCTTAGACAGCACCTACGAGCAGTACTTC
TRBJ1-5 | TRBV28 | TRBD1 | - | CASSFTGVANQPQHF | TGTGCCAGCAGTTTCACAGGGGTGGCCAATCAGCCCCAGCATTTT
TRBJ1-1 | TRBV30 | - | - | CAWSVLGGSTEAFF | TGTGCCTGGAGTGTACTCGGGGGGAGCACTGAAGCTTTCTTT
TRBJ2-1 | TRBV4-1 | TRBD1 | - | CASSPNPGTDYNEQFF | TGCGCCAGCAGCCCGAACCCCGGGACAGATTACAATGAGCAGTTCTTC
TRBJ2-5 | TRBV27 | TRBD1 | - | CASSFRTGPVQETQYF | TGTGCCAGCAGTTTCCGGACAGGACCCGTCCAAGAGACCCAGTACTTC
TRBJ2-7 | TRBV6-1 | TRBD1 | - | CASNRQGGGYEQYF | TGTGCCAGCAATCGACAGGGGGGAGGGTACGAGCAGTACTTC
TRBJ1-3 | TRBV28 | - | - | CASSLGPKSSGNTIYF | TGTGCCAGCAGTTTAGGGCCTAAGAGCTCTGGAAACACCATATATTTT
TRBJ1-1 | TRBV4-1 | - | once | CASSQVVMGLMNTEAFF | TGCGCCAGCAGCCAAGTCGTGATGGGGCTAATGAACACTGAAGCTTTCTTT
TRBJ1-5 | TRBV11-2 | - | - | CASSLGTGRREPQHF | TGTGCCAGCAGCTTAGGGACGGGCAGGAGGGAGCCCCAGCATTTT
TRBJ1-4 | TRBV4-1 | - | - | CASSLRQATNEKLFF | TGCGCCAGCAGCCTCAGACAGGCTACTAATGAAAAACTGTTTTTT
TRBJ2-3 | TRBV9 | - | - | CASMKEGGSPGDTQYF | TGTGCCAGCATGAAAGAGGGAGGCTCCCCCGGAGATACGCAGTATTTT
TRBJ2-7 | TRBV30 | - | - | CAWSGAYEQYF | TGTGCCTGGAGTGGAGCCTACGAGCAGTACTTC